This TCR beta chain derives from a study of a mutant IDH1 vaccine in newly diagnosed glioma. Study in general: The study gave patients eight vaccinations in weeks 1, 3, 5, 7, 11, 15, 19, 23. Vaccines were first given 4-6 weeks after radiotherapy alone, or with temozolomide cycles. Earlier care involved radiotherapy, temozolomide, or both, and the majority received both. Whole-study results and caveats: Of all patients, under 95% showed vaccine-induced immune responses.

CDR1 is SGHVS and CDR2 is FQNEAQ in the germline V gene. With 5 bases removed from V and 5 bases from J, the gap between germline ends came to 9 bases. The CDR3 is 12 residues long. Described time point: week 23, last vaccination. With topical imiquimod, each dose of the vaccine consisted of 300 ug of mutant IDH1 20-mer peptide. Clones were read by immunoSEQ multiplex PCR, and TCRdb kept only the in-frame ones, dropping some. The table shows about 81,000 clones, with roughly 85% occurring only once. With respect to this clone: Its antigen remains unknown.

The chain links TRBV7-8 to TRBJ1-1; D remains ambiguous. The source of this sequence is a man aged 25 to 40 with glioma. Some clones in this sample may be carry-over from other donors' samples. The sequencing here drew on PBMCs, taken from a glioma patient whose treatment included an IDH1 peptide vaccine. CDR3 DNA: TGTGCCAGCAGCCTCCGGGAGACTGAAGCTTTCTTT. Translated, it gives CASSLRETEAFF.